These T cell receptor beta chains were read from a single sample in a study of blood T cell repertoires in COVID-19. Clones were read by immunoSEQ multiplex PCR, and TCRdb kept only the in-frame ones, dropping some. This sample has about 200,000 clones, with roughly nine tenths found just once. The source material was peripheral blood. These receptors all come from a woman aged 70 to 79 with acute or convalescent COVID-19. Each CDR3 is given without its conserved first and last residue. The D gene is left open where the match is weak. Where a row states a size, it is once, few, many or the class of an expanded clone; other rows omit it.

clone size	D gene	V gene	CDR3 protein
.	.	TRBV4-2	ASSQYGGSSYEQY
.	TRBD1	TRBV11-3	ASSPTGDPSYEQY
.	.	TRBV10-1	ASSPLGGLDEQF
.	.	TRBV7-9	ACTPISNTEAF
.	.	TRBV21-1	ASSKAKASGNTIY
.	TRBD2	TRBV5-1	ASSLANTGGQETQY
.	TRBD1	TRBV6-1	ASSAPRQGASSTEAF
.	.	TRBV28	ASSLQGPSNQPQH
few	TRBD1	TRBV19	ASSVQGASPYEQY
.	TRBD1	TRBV27	ASSGRDREGFQPQH
.	TRBD2	TRBV11-2	ASSRGGNGELF
.	TRBD1	TRBV2	ASSDRMDRGMGPGELF
.	TRBD1	TRBV9	ASSRRTGRENTEAF
few	.	TRBV10-3	AISEPGGLNNSPLH
.	TRBD1	TRBV7-9	ASSDGTGGNTEAF
.	.	TRBV7-2	ASSLRPTVNYGYT
.	.	TRBV15	ATSAGDMGNTIY
.	.	TRBV3-1/TRBV3-2	ASSQNWAGPFTDTQY
.	.	TRBV4-1	ASSHTFPYSNQPQH
.	.	TRBV28	ASSLPGSRAF
few	.	TRBV12-5	ASGLAGIPEAF
once	TRBD1	TRBV6-5	ASSDRDEKLF
once	.	TRBV7-9	ASSLTSNEKLF
.	.	TRBV6-2/TRBV6-3	ASSYEARANYGYT
.	TRBD1	TRBV6-4	ASSDTGAGGELF
.	.	TRBV11-2	ASSSRVYTEAF